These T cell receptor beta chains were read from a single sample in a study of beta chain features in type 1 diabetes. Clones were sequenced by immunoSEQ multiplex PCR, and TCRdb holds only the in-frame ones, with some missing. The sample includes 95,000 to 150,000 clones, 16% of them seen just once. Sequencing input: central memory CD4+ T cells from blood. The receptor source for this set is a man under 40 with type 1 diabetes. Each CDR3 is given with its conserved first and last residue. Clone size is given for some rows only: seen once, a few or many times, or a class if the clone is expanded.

CASSVSPRGSGNTIYF,few,TRBV9,TRBJ1-3
CASSFGIYNEQFF,.,TRBV11-1,TRBJ2-1
CSAGESGNTIYF,few,TRBV29-1,TRBJ1-3
CASILTGQSKTPLHF,many,TRBV27,TRBJ1-6
CASSPDRTVGTDTQYF,many,TRBV5-1,TRBJ2-3
CASSLVGVREQYF,.,TRBV7-2,TRBJ2-7
CASSFLNAEQGRKQFF,few,TRBV5-1,TRBJ2-1
CASSSTGGAQETQYF,few,TRBV5-1,TRBJ2-5
CASSPRSITGGDTEAFF,.,TRBV18,TRBJ1-1
CASSFRRVQETQYF,few,TRBV7-2,TRBJ2-5
CASSPLAGGNTGELFF,.,TRBV7-7,TRBJ2-2
CSVVAGQASYNEQFF,few,TRBV29-1,TRBJ2-1
CASLKTVLSDRRYGYTF,medium-sized,TRBV30,TRBJ1-2
CASSLGQSTNTGELFF,.,TRBV11-3,TRBJ2-2
CAWSVGFQAQYF,few,TRBV30,TRBJ2-3
CSVEDNGIGDF,few,TRBV29-1,TRBJ2-7
CASSVGTFNEKLFF,.,TRBV9,TRBJ1-4
CAWSRTGDRSGANVLTF,.,TRBV30,TRBJ2-6
CASSVSGLSETQYF,few,TRBV9,TRBJ2-5
CASSVAGTANYGYTF,few,TRBV9,TRBJ1-2
CASSAGTDFSHEGYF,few,TRBV6-1,TRBJ2-7
CASSPPGANVLTF,once,TRBV18,TRBJ2-6
CASSQLAGPYNEQFF,once,TRBV7-8,TRBJ2-1
CASSLSADTQYF,.,TRBV7-9,TRBJ2-3
CASTGTGTEAFF,.,TRBV6-5,TRBJ1-1
CASSYQAGYTF,.,TRBV6-6,TRBJ1-2
CASSSGLQGGGYTF,.,TRBV7-2,TRBJ1-2
CASSVASPGEIGGELFF,few,TRBV9,TRBJ2-2
CASSPGGSGTDTQYF,.,TRBV28,TRBJ2-3
CASSAIYLTGGEAYGYTF,.,TRBV18,TRBJ1-2
CASSLVILDGHEAFF,.,TRBV7-9,TRBJ1-1
CASGSSQENIQYF,few,TRBV12-5,TRBJ2-4
CAISDLVEGETQYF,few,TRBV10-3,TRBJ2-5
CASSQERQGYQPQHF,few,TRBV4-2,TRBJ1-5
CASSLGASGRGETQYF,.,TRBV7-8,TRBJ2-5
CASSPGTGPNSPLHF,.,TRBV9,TRBJ1-6